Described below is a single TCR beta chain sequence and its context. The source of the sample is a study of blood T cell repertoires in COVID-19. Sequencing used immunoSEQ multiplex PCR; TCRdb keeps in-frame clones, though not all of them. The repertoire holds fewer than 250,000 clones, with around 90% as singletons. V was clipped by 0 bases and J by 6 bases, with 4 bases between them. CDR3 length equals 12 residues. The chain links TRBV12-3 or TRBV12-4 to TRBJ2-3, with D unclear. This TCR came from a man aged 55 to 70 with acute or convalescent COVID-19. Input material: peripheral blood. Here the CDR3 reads CASSLAPDTQYF. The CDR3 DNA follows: TGTGCCAGCAGTTTAGCCCCGGATACGCAGTATTTT.